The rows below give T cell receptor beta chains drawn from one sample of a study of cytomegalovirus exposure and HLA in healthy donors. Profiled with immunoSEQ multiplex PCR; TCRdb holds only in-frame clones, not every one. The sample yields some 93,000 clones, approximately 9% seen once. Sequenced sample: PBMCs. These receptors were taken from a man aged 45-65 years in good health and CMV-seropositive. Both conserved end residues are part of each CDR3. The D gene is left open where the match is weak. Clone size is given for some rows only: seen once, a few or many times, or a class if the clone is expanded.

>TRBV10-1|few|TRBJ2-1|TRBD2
CASSPRLSSGRTSIPTNNEQFF
TGCGCCAGCAGTCCCCGGCTTTCTAGCGGGAGGACCTCTATTCCGACCAACAATGAGCAGTTCTTC
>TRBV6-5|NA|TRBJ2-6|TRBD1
CASSYQGAGANVLTF
TGTGCCAGCAGTTACCAGGGGGCCGGGGCCAACGTCCTGACTTTC
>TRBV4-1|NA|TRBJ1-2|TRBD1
CASSPPGQAMKEGYTF
TGCGCCAGCAGCCCCCCGGGACAGGCGATGAAAGAGGGCTACACCTTC
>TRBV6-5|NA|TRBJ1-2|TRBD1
CASSYSGTGGYGYTF
TGTGCCAGCAGTTACTCTGGGACAGGTGGATATGGCTACACCTTC
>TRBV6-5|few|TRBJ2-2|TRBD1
CASSYLGQYTGELFF
TGTGCCAGCAGTTACCTGGGACAGTACACCGGGGAGCTGTTTTTT
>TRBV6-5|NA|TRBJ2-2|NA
CASSYRLGQNTGELFF
TGTGCCAGCAGTTATCGGCTGGGACAAAACACCGGGGAGCTGTTTTTT
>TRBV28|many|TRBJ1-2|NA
CASSSPTDSANYGYTF
TGTGCCAGCAGTTCCCCGACTGACAGCGCTAACTATGGCTACACCTTC
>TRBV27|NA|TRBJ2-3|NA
CASSLGSPPSTDTQYF
TGTGCCAGCAGTTTGGGTAGCCCCCCTAGCACAGATACGCAGTATTTT
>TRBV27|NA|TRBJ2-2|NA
CASSPASSVLRSNTGELFF
TGTGCCAGCAGTCCCGCTAGTTCCGTTCTAAGGTCGAACACCGGGGAGCTGTTTTTT
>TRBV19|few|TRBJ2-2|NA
CASSLQGNTGELFF
TGTGCCAGTAGTTTACAGGGGAACACCGGGGAGCTGTTTTTT
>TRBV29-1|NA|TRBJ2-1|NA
CSVEWLAAYNEQFF
TGCAGCGTTGAATGGCTAGCTGCCTACAATGAGCAGTTCTTC
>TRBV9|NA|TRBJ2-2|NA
CASSVAVGGRTGELFF
TGTGCCAGCAGCGTAGCGGTGGGAGGACGTACCGGGGAGCTGTTTTTT
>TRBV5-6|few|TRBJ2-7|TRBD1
CASSTTGQPYEQYF
TGTGCCAGCAGCACTACGGGACAGCCCTACGAGCAGTACTTC
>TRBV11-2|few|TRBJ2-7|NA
CASSPDSKSYEQYF
TGTGCCAGCAGCCCCGACAGCAAATCCTACGAGCAGTACTTC
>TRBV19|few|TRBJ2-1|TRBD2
CASSSGRDDNEQFF
TGTGCCAGTAGTAGCGGGAGGGACGACAATGAGCAGTTCTTC
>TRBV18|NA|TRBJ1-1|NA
CASSPGREGEAFF
TGTGCCAGCTCACCAGGGCGAGAGGGTGAAGCTTTCTTT
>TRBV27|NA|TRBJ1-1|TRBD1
CASSFGQGAVNTEAFF
TGTGCCAGCAGTTTCGGACAGGGGGCAGTGAACACTGAAGCTTTCTTT
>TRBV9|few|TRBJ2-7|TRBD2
CASSVEPGGAYEQYF
TGTGCCAGCAGCGTAGAACCGGGAGGGGCCTACGAGCAGTACTTC
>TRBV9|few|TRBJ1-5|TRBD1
CASSRTGLNQPQHF
TGTGCCAGCAGCCGGACAGGGCTCAATCAGCCCCAGCATTTT
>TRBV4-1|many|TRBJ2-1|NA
CASSQELAAYNEQFF
TGCGCCAGCAGCCAAGAATTAGCGGCCTACAATGAGCAGTTCTTC
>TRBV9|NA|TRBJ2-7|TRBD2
CASSPTSGSEQYF
TGTGCCAGCAGCCCCACTAGCGGGAGCGAGCAGTACTTC
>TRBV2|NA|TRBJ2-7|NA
CASRPDTPEQYF
TGTGCCAGCAGACCGGACACCCCCGAGCAGTACTTC
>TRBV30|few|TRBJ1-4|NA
CAWSSRGVANEKLFF
TGTGCCTGGAGTTCCCGGGGAGTAGCTAATGAAAAACTGTTTTTT
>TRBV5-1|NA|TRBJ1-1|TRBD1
CASSTEGQGGTEAFF
TGCGCCAGCAGCACGGAGGGACAGGGGGGTACTGAAGCTTTCTTT
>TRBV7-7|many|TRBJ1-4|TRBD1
CASSFRQGRNEKLFF
TGTGCTAGCAGCTTCCGACAGGGGCGAAATGAAAAACTGTTTTTT